This note documents a single TCR beta chain sequence. Mismatch with germline at one junction end may stem from a read error. Germline loops: CDR1 MNHEY, CDR2 SVGAGI. This CDR3 is built from 12 residues. These data belong to a study of blood T cell repertoires in COVID-19. As originally analysed: Quantification of nucleated cells was approximated via reference gene primer amplification. The repertoire was sequenced with immunoSEQ multiplex PCR; TCRdb's copy has only in-frame clones and lacks some. V, J and clone size are taken as reported in that table, and D and trimming were inferred from the DNA itself. The sample records over 50,000 clones, around 87% being singletons.

The sequencing sample was made of peripheral blood. The clonotype was recovered from a man aged 55 to 70 with acute or convalescent COVID-19. This chain joins TRBV6-5 and TRBJ1-1, with D perhaps TRBD1 (5 bases). The CDR3 DNA follows: TGTGCCAGCAGTTACTCTCCCCAGGGTGAGGTATTC. Translated, it gives CASSYSPQGEVF.